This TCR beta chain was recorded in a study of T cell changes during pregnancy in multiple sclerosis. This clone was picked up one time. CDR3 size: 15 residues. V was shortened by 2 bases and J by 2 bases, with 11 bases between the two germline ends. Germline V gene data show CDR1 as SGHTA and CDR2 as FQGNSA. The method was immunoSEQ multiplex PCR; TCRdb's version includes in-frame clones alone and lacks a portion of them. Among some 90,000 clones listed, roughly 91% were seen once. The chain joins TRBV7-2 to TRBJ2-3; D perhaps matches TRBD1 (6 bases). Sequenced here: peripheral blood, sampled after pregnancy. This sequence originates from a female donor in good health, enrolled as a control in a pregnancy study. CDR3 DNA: TGTGCCAGCAGCTTATCGAACAGGGACACAGATACGCAGTATTTT. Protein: CASSLSNRDTDTQYF.